A selection of T cell receptor beta chains follows, all from one sample in a study of molecular identifiers for immune sequencing clone quantification. TCRdb analysed the PCR reads with MiXCR anew, one entry per CDR3 protein. The sample lists 490,000 or so distinct CDR3 sequences; 25% were seen once. The specimen was naive CD8+ T cells from blood, with Jurkat cell RNA spiked in. These receptor sequences come from a human donor in good health. Some libraries in this study had Jurkat cell RNA spiked in. Both conserved end residues are part of each CDR3. The D gene is left open where the match is weak. Clone size, where shown, is once, few, many, or a class for clones that have expanded.

V,J,D,size,DNA,CDR3
TRBV2,TRBJ2-5,.,.,TGTGCCAGCAGTGACGGGACAAGACAAGGGACCCAGTACTTC,CASSDGTRQGTQYF
TRBV12-3/TRBV12-4,TRBJ2-2,.,.,TGTGCCAGCAGTCTGGCAGGGTTTTCCTCCGGGGAGCTGTTTTTT,CASSLAGFSSGELFF
TRBV20-1,TRBJ2-7,.,.,TGCAGTGCTAGGGACTCCCACTCCTACGAGCAGCACTTC,CSARDSHSYEQHF
TRBV11-3,TRBJ2-3,TRBD2,.,TGTGCCAGCAGCTCCCCCAGGAGCCCGCTAGCGGGGGAACGCACAGATACGCAGTATTTT,CASSSPRSPLAGERTDTQYF
TRBV10-3,TRBJ2-3,TRBD2,.,TGTGCCATCAGTGGCGCTAGCGGAAACACAGATACGCAGTATTTT,CAISGASGNTDTQYF
TRBV7-3,TRBJ2-7,TRBD2,few,TGTGCCAGCAGCCCCGGGACTAGCGTACCCTACGAGCAGTACTTC,CASSPGTSVPYEQYF
TRBV6-5,TRBJ2-7,.,many,TGTGCCAGCAGTTACACGTCAGAATCCTACGAGCAGTACTTC,CASSYTSESYEQYF
TRBV11-2,TRBJ2-7,.,.,TGTGCCAGCAGCGCCACCCCCTCGTCCTACGAGCAGTACTTC,CASSATPSSYEQYF
TRBV20-1,TRBJ1-1,.,few,TGCAGTGCTAGAGCGGGGGGGCAGGGGACTGAAGCTTTCTTT,CSARAGGQGTEAFF
TRBV7-9,TRBJ2-1,TRBD2,many,TGTGCCAGCAGCTTACTCCTAGCGGCCTACAATGAGCAGTTCTTC,CASSLLLAAYNEQFF
TRBV6-1,TRBJ2-7,.,few,TGTGCCAGCAGAGGCATTGTATTACAGTCCTACGAGCAGTACTTC,CASRGIVLQSYEQYF
TRBV5-5,TRBJ2-5,TRBD1,many,TGTGCCAGCAGCATTGGGACAGGCCAAGAGACCCAGTACTTC,CASSIGTGQETQYF
TRBV30,TRBJ2-1,TRBD2,.,TGTGCCTGGAGTGTAGGACTAGCGGGAGTTGTCTATGAGCAGTTCTTC,CAWSVGLAGVVYEQFF
TRBV29-1,TRBJ2-2,.,many,TGCAGCGTCAGGGGAAGCACCGGGGAGCTGTTTTTT,CSVRGSTGELFF
TRBV25-1,TRBJ2-7,TRBD1,.,TGTGCCAGCAGTGAAGGCCGAGGGGGCAGGTACGAGCAGTACTTC,CASSEGRGGRYEQYF
TRBV7-3,TRBJ2-3,.,many,TGTGCCAGCAGCTTTGCGGGTTCCCTCGGCAGGGGCTTGGGAGATACGCAGTATTTT,CASSFAGSLGRGLGDTQYF
TRBV29-1,TRBJ2-2,.,many,TGCAGCGTTGTATGGACCGGGGAGCTGTTTTTT,CSVVWTGELFF
TRBV7-9,TRBJ1-2,.,many,TGTGCCAGCAGTTTAGGGGGTTATGGCTACACCTTC,CASSLGGYGYTF
TRBV9,TRBJ2-7,.,.,TGTGCCAGCAGCGCCGGGACACCTGAGCAGTACTTC,CASSAGTPEQYF
TRBV12-3/TRBV12-4,TRBJ2-1,TRBD2,.,TGTGCCAGCAGCCTCCCCGGGACTAGTGGCAATGAGCAGTTCTTC,CASSLPGTSGNEQFF
TRBV9,TRBJ1-4,.,many,TGTGCCAGCAGCGTAGCCGGGCAGCGAGATGAAAAACTGTTTTTT,CASSVAGQRDEKLFF
TRBV4-3,TRBJ2-7,.,.,TGCGCCAGCAGCCTTGGCGTACAGGGATCCTACGAGCAGTACTTC,CASSLGVQGSYEQYF
TRBV28,TRBJ2-3,.,many,TGTGCCAGCAGTACGTCCGACGGGGGTAATATAGATACGCAGTATTTT,CASSTSDGGNIDTQYF
TRBV27,TRBJ1-5,.,many,TGTGCCAGCAGTTTATCCCCTCCTTATAGCAATCAGCCCCAGCATTTT,CASSLSPPYSNQPQHF
TRBV7-9,TRBJ2-5,TRBD1,few,TGTGCCAGCAGCTTAGAGGGGGCGCGGAAGACCCAGTACTTC,CASSLEGARKTQYF
TRBV9,TRBJ1-1,.,.,TGTGCCAGCAGCGTAGGTGACGGGGGCCTAACTGAAGCTTTCTTT,CASSVGDGGLTEAFF
TRBV27,TRBJ1-2,TRBD1,few,TGTGCCAGCAGTACCCGGACAGGGGCGGAATATAACTATGGCTACACCTTC,CASSTRTGAEYNYGYTF
TRBV13,TRBJ2-5,.,.,TGTGCCAGCAGCTCTTGGGGGGCTGAGACCCAGTACTTC,CASSSWGAETQYF
TRBV30,TRBJ2-7,.,.,TGTGCCTGGGCCCAGGGATACGAGCAGTACTTC,CAWAQGYEQYF
TRBV9,TRBJ1-1,.,.,TGTGCCAGCAGCGATGCCCCGGGACGGATAAACACTGAAGCTTTCTTT,CASSDAPGRINTEAFF
TRBV30,TRBJ2-7,TRBD2,few,TGTGCCTGGAGTAGCGGGGTCGTCTACGAGCAGTACTTC,CAWSSGVVYEQYF
TRBV4-3,TRBJ1-1,.,many,TGCGCCAGCAGCGAGACGAGCGGCACCGAAGCTTTCTTT,CASSETSGTEAFF
TRBV11-2,TRBJ1-4,TRBD1,few,TGTGCCAGCAGCAAACAGGGGGCGACTAATGAAAAACTGTTTTTT,CASSKQGATNEKLFF
TRBV7-9,TRBJ1-1,.,once,TGTGCCAGCAGCCTAGAGATCACTGAAGCTCTCTTT,CASSLEITEALF
TRBV19,TRBJ1-1,TRBD1,.,TGTGCCTGCACCTTGACAGGGGGCGGTACTGAAGCTTTCTTT,CACTLTGGGTEAFF
TRBV6-5,TRBJ1-5,.,.,TGTGCCAGCAGCAACATCGGCGGCAATCAGCCCCAGCATTTT,CASSNIGGNQPQHF
TRBV7-9,TRBJ2-5,TRBD2,few,TGTGCCAGCAGCTGGAAACTAGCGGGGGAGCAAGAGACCCAGTACTTC,CASSWKLAGEQETQYF
TRBV12-3/TRBV12-4,TRBJ1-1,.,once,TGTGCCAGCAGTATGTTGTCTGAAGCTTTCTTT,CASSMLSEAFF
TRBV29-1,TRBJ1-2,TRBD1,.,TGCAGCGTTGAAGCTATGACAGGGGGGATTAACTATGGCTACACCTTC,CSVEAMTGGINYGYTF
TRBV6-4,TRBJ2-3,.,.,TGTGCCAGCAGTGATTTAGGGAACAGTGATACGCAGTATTTT,CASSDLGNSDTQYF
TRBV7-9,TRBJ2-5,TRBD2,few,TGTGCCAGCAGCTCGGGACTAGCGCTAGGAGAGACCCAGTACTTC,CASSSGLALGETQYF
TRBV9,TRBJ1-4,.,.,TGTGCCAGCAGCGTAGATGGCGTTTCGAGTGAGGCAACTAATGAAAAACTGTTTTTT,CASSVDGVSSEATNEKLFF
TRBV30,TRBJ2-3,TRBD2,many,TGTGCCTGCCGCGGACTAGCGGGAACCACAGATACGCAGTATTTT,CACRGLAGTTDTQYF
TRBV12-3/TRBV12-4,TRBJ2-7,.,few,TGTGCCAGCAGTTCCGGGACAAGCTTCCTACAAGCTTCCTACGAGCAGTACTTC,CASSSGTSFLQASYEQYF
TRBV19,TRBJ2-7,TRBD2,.,TGTGCCAGTAGTCCCTCAGCGGGGGGCTCCTACGAGCAGTACTTC,CASSPSAGGSYEQYF
TRBV20-1,TRBJ1-2,.,.,TGCAGTGCCACCCGAGGACAGAGAAACTATGGCCACACCTTC,CSATRGQRNYGHTF
TRBV5-4,TRBJ2-3,.,many,TGTGCCAGCAGCTCGCGGACGGGGTATCGACAGTATTTT,CASSSRTGYRQYF
TRBV6-2/TRBV6-3,TRBJ2-7,TRBD1,few,TGTGCCAGCAGTCCCCTAAGACAGGGAAGCTCCTACGAGCAGTACTTC,CASSPLRQGSSYEQYF
TRBV12-3/TRBV12-4,TRBJ2-5,TRBD2,many,TGTGCCAGCAGCCTCATAGCGGGACGAGAGACCCAGTACTTC,CASSLIAGRETQYF
TRBV14,TRBJ1-1,.,many,TGTGCCAGCAGCCAAGATCGCCAGGTTTTTATGAACACTGAAGCTTTCTTT,CASSQDRQVFMNTEAFF